The 9 T cell receptor beta chains in this list originate from one sample, sequenced in a study of T cell responses to AZD1222 COVID-19 vaccine. The repertoire was sequenced with immunoSEQ multiplex PCR; TCRdb's copy has only in-frame clones and lacks some. Here the sample spans 95,000 to 150,000 clones, approximately 88% being singletons. This specimen was peripheral blood, taken on day 0 of AZD1222 vaccination. The receptors here all came from an adult in good health.

J is TRBJ2-1 and V is TRBV7-9; 8 positions agree with TRBD2. Germline V gene data show CDR1 as SEHNR and CDR2 as FQNEAQ (reference sequence). J was trimmed by 7 bases and V by 3 bases; bases with no gene match: 5. This CDR3 contains 14 residues. As DNA, the CDR3 is TGTGCCAGCAGCTTTGATCGCGGGGGGAATGAGCAGTTCTTC. The encoded protein is CASSFDRGGNEQFF.

The chain combines TRBV5-6 with TRBJ2-5, with D possibly TRBD1 on 6 matching bases. CDR3 length: 16 residues. Germline CDR1 and CDR2: SGHDT and YYEEEE. V was cut by 0 bases and J by 1 base, with 13 bases left in between. CDR3 DNA sequence: TGTGCCAGCAGCTTGGCCTTGGGGGCCCCCCAAGAGACCCAGTACTTC. Amino acid sequence: CASSLALGAPQETQYF.

The chain is built from TRBV7-3 and TRBJ2-7; TRBD2 might be the D (6 bases). V lost 3 bases and J lost 2, with 11 bases in between. Germline values: CDR1 SGHTA, CDR2 FQGTGA. CDR3 length: 14 residues. This CDR3 reads CASSLLGGPYEQYF. CDR3 nucleotide sequence: TGTGCCAGCAGCTTGTTGGGAGGCCCCTACGAGCAGTACTTC.

The CDR3, as DNA: TGCGCCAGCAGCCAAGTTAGGTTCTACGAGCAGTACTTC. Protein product: CASSQVRFYEQYF. The chain couples TRBV4-3 to TRBJ2-7; D gene ambiguous. The length of the CDR3 is 13 residues. V shed 1 base and J shed 3 bases, with 7 bases lying between them. CDR1 and CDR2 from the germline V gene are LGHNA and YSLEER.

The sample holds one count of this clone. V and J are TRBV5-1 and TRBJ1-1, with D uncertain. Deletions cut 3 bases from V and 1 base from J, with 7 bases between. The germline gives CDR1 SGHRS, CDR2 YFSETQ. CDR3 size: 13 residues. Here the CDR3 DNA reads TGCGCCAGCAGCTCCTCCGGGAACACTGAAGCTTTCTTT. This translates into CASSSSGNTEAFF.

The chain is built from TRBV11-2 and TRBJ2-3, with 11 bases fitting TRBD2. Germline loops: CDR1 SGHAT, CDR2 FQNNGV. CDR3 size: 19 residues. The ends lost 0 bases at V and 5 bases at J; junction bases unmatched: 13. The chain's CDR3 is CASSLELAGGSGPRDTQYF. CDR3 nucleotides: TGTGCCAGCAGCTTAGAGCTAGCGGGGGGATCTGGGCCCAGAGATACGCAGTATTTT. Full variable domain (outside the CDR3, taken from reference TRBV11-2 and TRBJ2-3): EAGVAQSPRYKIIEKRQSVAFWCNPISGHATLYWYQQILGQGPKLLIQFQNNGVVDDSQLPKDRFSAERLKGVDSTLKIQPAKLEDSAVYLCASSLELAGGSGPRDTQYFGPGTRLTVL.

This clone was recorded a few times. The CDR3 region has the DNA TGTGCCAGCAGCCAAGATTGGCGGGGGAGAAATGAAAAACTGTTTTTT. Translated: CASSQDWRGRNEKLFF. V usage is TRBV4-2 and J usage is TRBJ1-4, with D perhaps matching TRBD1 (5 bases). V was pared by 0 bases and J by 5 bases, with 13 bases between. Germline V gene lookup returns CDR1 LGHNA and CDR2 YNFKEQ. The CDR3 covers 16 residues.

This clone was detected once. V and J are TRBV27 and TRBJ1-2; perhaps TRBD1 as D (5 bases). The CDR3 spans 13 residues. CDR1 and CDR2 (germline): MNHEY, SMNVEV (reference sequence). Trimming pared 3 bases from V and 2 bases from J, leaving 7 bases between. This chain's CDR3 is CASSFRGNYGYTF. CDR3 nucleotides: TGTGCCAGCAGTTTCCGGGGGAACTATGGCTACACCTTC.

The chain links TRBV10-3 to TRBJ1-2; 11 bases are a match to TRBD1. J was trimmed by 5 bases and V by 2 bases; bases with no gene match: 19. This CDR3 region has 20 residues. The germline V gene encodes CDR1 ENHRY and CDR2 SYGVKD. CDR3 sequence (DNA): TGTGCCATCAGTGAGGCTACCGCAGGACAGGGGGCGACGGTGTGGTATGGCTACACCTTC. As protein: CAISEATAGQGATVWYGYTF.